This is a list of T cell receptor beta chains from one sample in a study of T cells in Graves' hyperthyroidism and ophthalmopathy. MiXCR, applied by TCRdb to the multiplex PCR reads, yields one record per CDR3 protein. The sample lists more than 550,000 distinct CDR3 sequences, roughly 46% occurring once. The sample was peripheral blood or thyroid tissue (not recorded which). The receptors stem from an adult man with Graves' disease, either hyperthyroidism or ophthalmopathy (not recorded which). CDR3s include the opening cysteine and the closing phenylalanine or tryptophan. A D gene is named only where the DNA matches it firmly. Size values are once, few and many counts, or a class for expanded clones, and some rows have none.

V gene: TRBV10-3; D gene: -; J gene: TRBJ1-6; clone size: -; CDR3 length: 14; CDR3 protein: CAISRKGLDSPLHF; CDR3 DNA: TGTGCCATCAGTCGGAAGGGGTTGGATTCACCCCTCCACTTT
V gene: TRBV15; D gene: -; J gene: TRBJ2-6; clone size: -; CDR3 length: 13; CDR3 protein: CATSRVGANVLTF; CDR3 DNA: TGTGCCACCAGCAGAGTTGGGGCCAACGTCCTGACTTTC
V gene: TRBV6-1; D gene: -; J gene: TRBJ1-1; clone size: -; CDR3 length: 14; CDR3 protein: CASSEGGGRTEAFF; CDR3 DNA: TGTGCCAGCAGTGAAGGGGGAGGGAGGACTGAAGCTTTCTTT
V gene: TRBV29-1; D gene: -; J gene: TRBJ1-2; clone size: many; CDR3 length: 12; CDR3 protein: CSVEARDDGYTF; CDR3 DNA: TGCAGCGTTGAAGCCAGGGATGATGGCTACACCTTC
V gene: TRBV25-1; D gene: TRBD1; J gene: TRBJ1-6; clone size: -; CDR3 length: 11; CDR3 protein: CASDRGSPLHF; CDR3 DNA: TGTGCCAGCGACAGGGGTTCACCCCTCCACTTT
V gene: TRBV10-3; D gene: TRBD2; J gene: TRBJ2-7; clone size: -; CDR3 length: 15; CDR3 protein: CAISTSGGSSYEQYF; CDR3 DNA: TGTGCCATCAGCACCAGCGGGGGGAGCTCCTACGAGCAGTACTTC
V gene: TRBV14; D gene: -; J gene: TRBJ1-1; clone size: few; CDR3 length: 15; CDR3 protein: CASSPASEAATEAFF; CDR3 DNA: TGTGCCAGCAGCCCTGCCTCCGAAGCGGCTACTGAAGCTTTCTTT
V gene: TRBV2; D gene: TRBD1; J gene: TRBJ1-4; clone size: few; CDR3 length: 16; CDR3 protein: CASKRDRGRTNEKLFF; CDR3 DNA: TGTGCCAGCAAACGGGACAGGGGGCGAACTAATGAAAAACTGTTTTTT
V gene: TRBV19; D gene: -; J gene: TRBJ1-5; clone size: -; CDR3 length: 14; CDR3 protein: CASRPFGSGQPQHF; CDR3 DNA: TGTGCCAGTAGACCCTTCGGGTCGGGGCAGCCCCAGCATTTT
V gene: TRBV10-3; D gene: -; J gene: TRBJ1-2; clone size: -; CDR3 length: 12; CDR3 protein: CAISQGGFGYTF; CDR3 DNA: TGTGCCATCAGCCAGGGAGGTTTTGGCTACACCTTC
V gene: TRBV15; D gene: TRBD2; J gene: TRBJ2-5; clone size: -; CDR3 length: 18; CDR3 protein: CATSRDSTLTSGLETQYF; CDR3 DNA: TGTGCCACCAGTAGGGACAGCACCCTGACTAGCGGTTTGGAGACCCAGTACTTC
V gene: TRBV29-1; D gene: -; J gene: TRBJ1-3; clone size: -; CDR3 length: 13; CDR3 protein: CSVEGAAVNTIYF; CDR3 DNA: TGCAGCGTTGAAGGGGCGGCAGTGAACACCATATATTTT
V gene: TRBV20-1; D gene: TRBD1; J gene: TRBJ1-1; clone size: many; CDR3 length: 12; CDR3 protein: CSARTGGTEAFF; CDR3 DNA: TGCAGTGCTAGGACAGGGGGCACTGAAGCTTTCTTT
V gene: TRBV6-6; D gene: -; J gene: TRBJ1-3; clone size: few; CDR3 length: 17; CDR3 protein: CASSPLVNLFSGNTIYF; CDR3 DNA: TGTGCCAGCAGTCCCCTTGTTAACCTGTTCTCTGGAAACACCATATATTTT
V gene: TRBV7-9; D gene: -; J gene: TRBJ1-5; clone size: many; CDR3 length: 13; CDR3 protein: CASSSQGFQPQHF; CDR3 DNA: TGTGCCAGCAGTTCACAGGGCTTTCAGCCCCAGCATTTT
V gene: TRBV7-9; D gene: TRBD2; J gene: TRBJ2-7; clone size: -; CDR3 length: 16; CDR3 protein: CASRNGLAGGPYEQYF; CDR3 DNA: TGTGCCAGCAGGAACGGACTAGCGGGAGGCCCCTACGAGCAGTACTTC
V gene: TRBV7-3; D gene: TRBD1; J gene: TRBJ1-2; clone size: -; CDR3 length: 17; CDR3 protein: CASSSSFNSGGAGGYTF; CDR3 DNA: TGTGCCAGCAGCTCGTCTTTTAACTCAGGGGGGGCAGGTGGCTACACCTTC
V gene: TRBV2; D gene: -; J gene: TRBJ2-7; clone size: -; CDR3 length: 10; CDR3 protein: CASSLYERYF; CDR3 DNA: TGTGCCAGCTCCCTCTACGAGCGGTACTTC
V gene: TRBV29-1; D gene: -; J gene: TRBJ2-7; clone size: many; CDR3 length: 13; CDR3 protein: CSVEAGLEGEQYF; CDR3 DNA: TGCAGCGTTGAGGCAGGGCTAGAAGGCGAGCAGTACTTC
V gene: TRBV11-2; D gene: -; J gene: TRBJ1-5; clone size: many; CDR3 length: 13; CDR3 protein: CASSWGRNQPQHF; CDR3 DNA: TGTGCCAGCAGCTGGGGCCGCAATCAGCCCCAGCATTTT
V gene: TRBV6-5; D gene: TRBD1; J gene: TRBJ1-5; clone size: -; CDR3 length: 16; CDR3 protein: CASSYRTGDGNQPQHF; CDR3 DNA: TGTGCCAGCAGTTATAGGACAGGGGATGGCAATCAGCCCCAGCATTTT
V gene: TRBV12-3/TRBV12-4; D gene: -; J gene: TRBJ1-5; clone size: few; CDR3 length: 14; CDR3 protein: CASSLNWSNQPQHF; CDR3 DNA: TGTGCCAGCAGTTTAAACTGGAGCAATCAGCCCCAGCATTTT
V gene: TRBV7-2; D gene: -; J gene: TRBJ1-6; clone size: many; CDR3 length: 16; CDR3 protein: CASSLAAGVVLAPLHF; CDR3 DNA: TGTGCCAGCAGCTTAGCGGCAGGGGTGGTATTGGCACCCCTCCACTTT
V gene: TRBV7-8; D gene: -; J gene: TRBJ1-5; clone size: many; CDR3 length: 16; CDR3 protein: CASSLVWARDNQPQHF; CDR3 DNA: TGTGCCAGCAGCTTAGTCTGGGCCAGGGACAATCAGCCCCAGCATTTT
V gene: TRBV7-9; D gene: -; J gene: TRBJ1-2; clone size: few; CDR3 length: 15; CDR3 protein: CASSLVTRVDYGYTF; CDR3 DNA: TGTGCCAGCAGCTTAGTTACGCGGGTTGACTATGGCTACACCTTC
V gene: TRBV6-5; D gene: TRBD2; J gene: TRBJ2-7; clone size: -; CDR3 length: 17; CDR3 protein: CASSFGTSGGAGDEQYF; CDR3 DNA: TGTGCCAGCAGCTTCGGGACTAGCGGGGGGGCGGGGGACGAGCAGTACTTC
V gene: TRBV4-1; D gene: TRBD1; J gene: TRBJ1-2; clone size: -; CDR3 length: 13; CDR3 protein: CASSPTVRQGAAF; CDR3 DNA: TGCGCCAGCAGCCCAACCGTAAGACAGGGCGCGGCCTTC
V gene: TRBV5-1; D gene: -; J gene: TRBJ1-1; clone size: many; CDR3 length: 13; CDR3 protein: CASSSTGKAEAFF; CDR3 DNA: TGCGCCAGCAGCTCTACTGGGAAAGCTGAAGCTTTCTTT
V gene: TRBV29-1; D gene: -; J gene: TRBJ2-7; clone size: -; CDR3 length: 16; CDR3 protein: CSVGGGRTTSSYEQYF; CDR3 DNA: TGCAGCGTTGGGGGGGGCCGCACTACAAGCTCCTACGAGCAGTACTTC
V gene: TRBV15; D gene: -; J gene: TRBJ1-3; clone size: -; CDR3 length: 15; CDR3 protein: CATSPRTAYGYTIYF; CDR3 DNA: TGTGCCACCAGCCCGCGGACAGCCTATGGCTACACCATATATTTT
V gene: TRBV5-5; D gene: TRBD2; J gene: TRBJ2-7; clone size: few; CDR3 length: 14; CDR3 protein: CASSLLAGGSEQYF; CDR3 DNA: TGTGCCAGCAGCTTGTTAGCGGGAGGTAGCGAGCAGTACTTC
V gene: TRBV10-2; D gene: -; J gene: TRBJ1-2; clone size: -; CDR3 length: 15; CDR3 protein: CASSRLAGADYGYTF; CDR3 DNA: TGCGCCAGCAGCAGACTAGCGGGGGCGGACTATGGCTACACCTTC
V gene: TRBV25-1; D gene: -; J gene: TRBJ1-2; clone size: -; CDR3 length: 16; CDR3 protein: CASSALLRDGGAGYTF; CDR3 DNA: TGTGCCAGCAGTGCGCTACTCAGGGACGGGGGCGCAGGCTACACCTTC
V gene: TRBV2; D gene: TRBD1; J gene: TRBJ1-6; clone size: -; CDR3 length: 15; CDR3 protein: CASSAPGQGESPLHF; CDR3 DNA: TGTGCCAGCAGCGCCCCGGGACAGGGAGAATCACCCCTCCACTTT
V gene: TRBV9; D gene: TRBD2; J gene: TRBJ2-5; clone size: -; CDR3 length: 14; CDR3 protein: CASSAGLAGGEQYF; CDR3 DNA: TGTGCCAGCAGCGCGGGACTAGCGGGAGGGGAGCAGTACTTC
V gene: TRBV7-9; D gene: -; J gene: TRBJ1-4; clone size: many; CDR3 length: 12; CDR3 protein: CASSPGTGKLFF; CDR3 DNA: TGTGCCAGCAGCCCAGGGACGGGGAAACTGTTTTTT
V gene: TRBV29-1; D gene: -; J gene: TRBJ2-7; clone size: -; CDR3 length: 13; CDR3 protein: CSVSPPTAYEQYF; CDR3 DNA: TGCAGCGTAAGTCCACCTACTGCCTACGAGCAGTACTTC
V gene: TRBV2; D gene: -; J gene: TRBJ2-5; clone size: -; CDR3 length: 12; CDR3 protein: CASSPYQKTQYF; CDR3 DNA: TGTGCCAGCAGCCCGTACCAAAAGACCCAGTACTTC
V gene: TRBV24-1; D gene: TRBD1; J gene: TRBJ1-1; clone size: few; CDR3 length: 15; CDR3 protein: CATSDSDRPNTEAFF; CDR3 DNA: TGTGCCACCAGTGACTCGGACAGGCCGAACACTGAAGCTTTCTTT
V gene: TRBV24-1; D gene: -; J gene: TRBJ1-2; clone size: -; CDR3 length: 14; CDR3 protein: CATSDPTEPYGYTF; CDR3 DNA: TGTGCCACCAGTGATCCCACGGAACCTTATGGCTACACCTTC
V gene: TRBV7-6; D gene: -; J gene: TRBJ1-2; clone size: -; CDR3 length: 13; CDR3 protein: CASSVERTPGYTF; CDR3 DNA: TGTGCCAGCAGCGTTGAAAGGACACCCGGCTACACCTTC
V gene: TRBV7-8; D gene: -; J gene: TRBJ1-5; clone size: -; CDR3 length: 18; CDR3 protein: CASSQDTARFTPNQPQHF; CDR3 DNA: TGTGCCAGCAGCCAAGATACGGCACGATTCACCCCAAATCAGCCCCAGCATTTT
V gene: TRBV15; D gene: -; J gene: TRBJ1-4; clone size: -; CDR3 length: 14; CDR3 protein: CATSRDGGGEKLFF; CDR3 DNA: TGTGCCACCAGCAGAGATGGGGGCGGGGAAAAACTGTTTTTT
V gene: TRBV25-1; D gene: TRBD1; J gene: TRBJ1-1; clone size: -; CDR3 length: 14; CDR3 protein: CAWSAGTGNTEAFF; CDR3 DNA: TGTGCCTGGAGTGCCGGGACAGGGAACACTGAAGCTTTCTTT
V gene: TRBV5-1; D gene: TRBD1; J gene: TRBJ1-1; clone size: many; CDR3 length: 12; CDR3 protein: CASSQGATEAFF; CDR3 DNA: TGTGCCAGCTCCCAGGGGGCTACTGAAGCTTTCTTT
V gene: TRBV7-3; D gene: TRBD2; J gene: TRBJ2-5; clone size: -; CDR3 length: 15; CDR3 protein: CASSQRLAGPGEQYF; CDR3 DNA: TGCGCCAGCAGCCAAAGACTAGCGGGGCCTGGGGAGCAGTACTTC
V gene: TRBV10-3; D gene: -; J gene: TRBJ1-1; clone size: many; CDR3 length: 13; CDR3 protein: CAISESENTEAFF; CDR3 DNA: TGTGCCATCAGTGAGTCAGAAAACACTGAAGCTTTCTTT
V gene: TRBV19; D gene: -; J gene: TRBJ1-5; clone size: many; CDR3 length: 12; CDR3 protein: CASSIVNQPQHF; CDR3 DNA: TGTGCCAGTAGTATCGTCAATCAGCCCCAGCATTTT